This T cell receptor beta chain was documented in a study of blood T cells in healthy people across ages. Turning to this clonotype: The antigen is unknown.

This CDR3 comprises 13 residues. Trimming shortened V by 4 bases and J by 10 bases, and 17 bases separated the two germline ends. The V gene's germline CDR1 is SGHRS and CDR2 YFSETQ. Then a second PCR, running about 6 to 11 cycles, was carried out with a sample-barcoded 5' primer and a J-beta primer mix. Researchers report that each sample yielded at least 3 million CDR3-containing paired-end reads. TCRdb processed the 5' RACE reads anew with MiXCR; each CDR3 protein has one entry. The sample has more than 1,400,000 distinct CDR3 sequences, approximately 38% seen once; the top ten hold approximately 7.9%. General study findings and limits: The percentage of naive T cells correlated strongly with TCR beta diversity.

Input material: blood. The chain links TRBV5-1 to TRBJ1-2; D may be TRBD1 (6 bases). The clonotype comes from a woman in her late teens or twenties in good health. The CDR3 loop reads CASSPEDSQVYTF. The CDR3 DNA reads TGCGCCAGCAGCCCCGAGGACAGCCAAGTCTACACCTTC.